This T cell receptor (beta chain) was sequenced in a study of control samples from healthy donors and cancer patients. The germline V gene encodes CDR1 MDHEN and CDR2 SYDVKM. V lost 7 bases and J 0 bases, leaving 8 bases between the germline ends. CDR3 size: 13 residues. The table came from immunoSEQ multiplex PCR; TCRdb's copy has only in-frame clones and leaves some out. The sample consists of about 160,000 clones, 96% of them appearing once. The receptor comes from a woman aged 25 to 39 in good health. This chain uses TRBV28 with TRBJ2-3; no clear D. The specimen sequenced was blood. Here the CDR3 DNA reads TGTGCCAGCACCTTAGCTAGCACAGATACGCAGTATTTT. It is translated as CASTLASTDTQYF. Complete variable domain (other parts from reference TRBV28 and TRBJ2-3): DVKVTQSSRYLVKRTGEKVFLECVQDMDHENMFWYRQDPGLGLRLIYFSYDVKMKEKGDIPEGYSVSREKKERFSLILESASTNQTSMYLCASTLASTDTQYFGPGTRLTVL.